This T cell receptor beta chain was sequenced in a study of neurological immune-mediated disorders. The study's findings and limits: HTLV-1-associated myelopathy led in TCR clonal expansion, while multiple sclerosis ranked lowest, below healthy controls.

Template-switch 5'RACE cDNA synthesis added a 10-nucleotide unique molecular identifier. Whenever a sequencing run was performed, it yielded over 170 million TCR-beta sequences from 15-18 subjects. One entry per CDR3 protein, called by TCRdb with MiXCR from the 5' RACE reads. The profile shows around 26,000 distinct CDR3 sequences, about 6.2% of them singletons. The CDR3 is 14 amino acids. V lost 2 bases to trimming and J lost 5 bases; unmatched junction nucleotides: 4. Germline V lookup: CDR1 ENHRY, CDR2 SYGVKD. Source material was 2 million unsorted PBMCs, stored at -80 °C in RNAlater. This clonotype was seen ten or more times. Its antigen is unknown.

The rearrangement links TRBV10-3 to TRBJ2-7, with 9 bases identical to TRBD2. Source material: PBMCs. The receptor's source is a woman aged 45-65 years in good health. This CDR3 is CAISEGLAGNEQYF. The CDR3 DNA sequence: TGTGCCATCAGTGAGGGCCTAGCGGGGAACGAGCAGTACTTC.